This T cell receptor beta chain was recovered during a study of T cell responses to AZD1222 COVID-19 vaccine. The data were produced by immunoSEQ multiplex PCR, yet TCRdb's version contains in-frame clones alone and is incomplete. The table has approximately 140,000 clones, 85% to 95% seen once; the top ten hold about 1.3%. This clone was detected only once. Its cognate antigen is unknown. The study, taken as a whole, reports: The study found vaccine-associated CD4 TCRs spanning spike, dominant at 160-218 and 743-854.

The receptor was isolated from an adult in good health. This specimen consisted of peripheral blood, obtained on day 0 of AZD1222 vaccination.

This CDR3 is CASSFGQGDKNIQYF. CDR3 coding DNA: TGCGCCAGCAGCTTTGGACAGGGTGACAAAAACATTCAGTACTTC. V usage is TRBV5-1 and J usage is TRBJ2-4, with 8 nucleotides matching TRBD1. J lost 3 bases, V lost 2 bases, and 4 bases had no gene match. This CDR3 region has 15 residues. CDR1 and CDR2 (germline): SGHRS, YFSETQ.